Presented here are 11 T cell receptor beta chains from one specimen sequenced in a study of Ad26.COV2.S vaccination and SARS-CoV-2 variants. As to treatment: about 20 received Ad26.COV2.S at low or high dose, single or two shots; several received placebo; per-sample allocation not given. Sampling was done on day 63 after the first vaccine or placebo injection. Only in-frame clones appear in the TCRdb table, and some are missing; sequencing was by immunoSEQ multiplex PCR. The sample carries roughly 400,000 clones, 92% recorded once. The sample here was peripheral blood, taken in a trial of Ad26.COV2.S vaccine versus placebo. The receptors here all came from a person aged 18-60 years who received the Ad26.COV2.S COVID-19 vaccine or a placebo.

CDR3 DNA: TGTGCCAGCAGCTCCGCCGGTGGAAGAACTAATGAAAAACTGTTTTTT. Encoded protein: CASSSAGGRTNEKLFF. The chain has TRBV7-9 and TRBJ1-4; D is unclear. The V and J ends lost 4 bases and 1 base respectively, with 13 bases between them. The CDR3 totals 16 residues. Germline V lookup: CDR1 SEHNR, CDR2 FQNEAQ (reference sequence).

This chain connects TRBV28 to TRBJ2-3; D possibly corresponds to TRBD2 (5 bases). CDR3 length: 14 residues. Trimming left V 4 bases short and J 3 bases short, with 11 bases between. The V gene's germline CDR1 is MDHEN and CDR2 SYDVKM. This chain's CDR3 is CASSSLGATDTQYF. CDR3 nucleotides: TGTGCCAGCAGTTCCCTGGGAGCGACAGATACGCAGTATTTT.

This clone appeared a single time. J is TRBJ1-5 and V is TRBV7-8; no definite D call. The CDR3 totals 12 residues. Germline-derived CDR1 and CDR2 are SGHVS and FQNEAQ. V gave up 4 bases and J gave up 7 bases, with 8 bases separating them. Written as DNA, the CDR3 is TGTGCCAGCAGCTCACCCCCCCAGCCCCAGCATTTT. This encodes CASSSPPQPQHF.

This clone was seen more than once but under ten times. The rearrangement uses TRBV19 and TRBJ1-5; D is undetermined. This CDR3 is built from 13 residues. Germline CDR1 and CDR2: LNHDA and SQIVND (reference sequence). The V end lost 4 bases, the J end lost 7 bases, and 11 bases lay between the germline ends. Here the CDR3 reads CASSTMERQPQHF. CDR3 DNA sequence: TGTGCCAGTAGTACCATGGAGAGGCAGCCCCAGCATTTT. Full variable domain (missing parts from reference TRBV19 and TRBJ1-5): DGGITQSPKYLFRKEGQNVTLSCEQNLNHDAMYWYRQDPGQGLRLIYYSQIVNDFQKGDIAEGYSVSREKKESFPLTVTSAQKNPTAFYLCASSTMERQPQHFGDGTRLSIL.

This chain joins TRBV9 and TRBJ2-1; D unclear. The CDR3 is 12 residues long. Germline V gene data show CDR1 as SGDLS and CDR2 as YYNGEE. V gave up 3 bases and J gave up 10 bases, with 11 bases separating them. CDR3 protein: CASSGPSNEQFF. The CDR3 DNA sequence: TGTGCCAGCAGCGGTCCGAGTAACGAGCAGTTCTTC.

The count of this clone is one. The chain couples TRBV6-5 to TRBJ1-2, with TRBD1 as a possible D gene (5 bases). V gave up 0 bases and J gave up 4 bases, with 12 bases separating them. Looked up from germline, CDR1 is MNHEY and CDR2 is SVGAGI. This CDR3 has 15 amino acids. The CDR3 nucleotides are TGTGCCAGCAGTTACTCACATTCAACAGGCTATGGCTACACCTTC. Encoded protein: CASSYSHSTGYGYTF.

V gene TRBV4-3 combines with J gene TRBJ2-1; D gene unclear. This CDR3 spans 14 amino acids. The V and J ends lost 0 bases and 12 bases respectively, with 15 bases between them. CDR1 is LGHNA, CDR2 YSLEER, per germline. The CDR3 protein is CASSQDYTRPRQFF. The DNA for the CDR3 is TGCGCCAGCAGCCAAGATTATACCCGACCGCGGCAGTTCTTC.

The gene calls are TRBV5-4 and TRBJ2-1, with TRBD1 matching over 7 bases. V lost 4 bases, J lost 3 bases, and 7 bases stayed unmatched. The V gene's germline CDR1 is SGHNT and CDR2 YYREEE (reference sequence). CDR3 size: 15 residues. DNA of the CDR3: TGTGCCAGCAGCCAAGAGACAGGGTACTACAATGAGCAGTTCTTC. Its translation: CASSQETGYYNEQFF. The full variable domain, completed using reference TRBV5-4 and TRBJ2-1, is ETGVTQSPTHLIKTRGQQVTLRCSSQSGHNTVSWYQQALGQGPQFIFQYYREEENGRGNFPPRFSGLQFPNYSSELNVNALELDDSALYLCASSQETGYYNEQFFGPGTRLTVL.

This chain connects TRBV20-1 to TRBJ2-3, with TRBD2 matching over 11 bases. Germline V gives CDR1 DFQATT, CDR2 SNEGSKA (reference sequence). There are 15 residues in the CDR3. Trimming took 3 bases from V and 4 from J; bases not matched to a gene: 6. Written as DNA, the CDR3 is TGCAGTGCTAGTGGTAGCGGGGGGGTAGCAGATACGCAGTATTTT. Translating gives CSASGSGGVADTQYF.

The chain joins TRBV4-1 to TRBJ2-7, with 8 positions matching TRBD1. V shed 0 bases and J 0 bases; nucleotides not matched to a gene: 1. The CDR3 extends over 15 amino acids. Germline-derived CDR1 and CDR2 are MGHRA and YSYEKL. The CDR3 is CASSQEGTGSYEQYF. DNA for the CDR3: TGCGCCAGCAGCCAAGAAGGGACAGGCTCCTACGAGCAGTACTTC.

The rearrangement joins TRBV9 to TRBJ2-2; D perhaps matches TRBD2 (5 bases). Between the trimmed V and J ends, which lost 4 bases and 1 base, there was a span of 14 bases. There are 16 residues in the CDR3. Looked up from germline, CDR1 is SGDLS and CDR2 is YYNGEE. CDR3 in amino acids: CASSPQIGLNTGELFF. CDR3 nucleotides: TGTGCCAGCAGCCCCCAAATAGGACTGAACACCGGGGAGCTGTTTTTT.